This entry features one T cell receptor (beta chain) sequence. This specimen belongs to a study of OX40 agonist ivuxolimab in advanced cancers. The wider study: Of mixed ages from about 23 to 79 and averaging approximately 60 years, the group was 65% to 85% male.

Measured with immunoSEQ multiplex PCR; TCRdb has only the in-frame clones, and not every one. The sample lists around 80,000 clones; around 84% were seen once. The germline CDR1 and CDR2 sequences are SGHDT and YYEEEE. V was clipped by 4 bases and J by 9 bases; unmatched bases: 9. The CDR3 sequence is 13 residues long. The chain joins TRBV5-6 to TRBJ2-5; 7 bases align to TRBD2. The sequence derives from an adult with an advanced solid tumor such as melanoma, head and neck, liver or kidney cancer. Here the sequenced sample was CD4+ or CD8+ T cells sorted from blood, taken in a trial of the OX40 agonist ivuxolimab. CDR3 region: CASSTGGPLPQYF. Written as DNA, the CDR3 is TGTGCCAGCAGCACGGGGGGACCCCTCCCCCAGTACTTC.